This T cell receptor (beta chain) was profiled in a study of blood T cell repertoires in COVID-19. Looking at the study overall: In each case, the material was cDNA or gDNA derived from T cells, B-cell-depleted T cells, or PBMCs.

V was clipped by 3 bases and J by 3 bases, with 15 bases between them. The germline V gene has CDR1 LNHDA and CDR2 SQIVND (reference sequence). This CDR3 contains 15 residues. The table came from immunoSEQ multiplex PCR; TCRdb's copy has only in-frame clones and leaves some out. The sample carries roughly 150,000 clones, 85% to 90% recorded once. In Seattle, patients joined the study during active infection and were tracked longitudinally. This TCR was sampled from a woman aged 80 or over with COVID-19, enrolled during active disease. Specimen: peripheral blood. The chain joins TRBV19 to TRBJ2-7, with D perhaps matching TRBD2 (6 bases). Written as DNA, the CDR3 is TGTGCCAGTAGTATTCACGGGGGAGAGGACTACGAGCAGTACTTC. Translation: CASSIHGGEDYEQYF.